The 5 T cell receptor beta chains below all came from one sample that was sequenced in a study of OX40 agonist ivuxolimab in advanced cancers. Data came from immunoSEQ multiplex PCR; TCRdb stores just in-frame clones and leaves some out. Of 70,000 or so clones detected, 65% to 85% appear once; the ten largest clones hold around 0.78%. This sample comprised CD4+ or CD8+ T cells sorted from blood, obtained in a trial of the OX40 agonist ivuxolimab. Every receptor here comes from an adult with an advanced solid tumor such as melanoma, head and neck, liver or kidney cancer.

The chain employs TRBV5-1 and TRBJ1-4; D unresolved. Germline V gene lookup returns CDR1 SGHRS and CDR2 YFSETQ. The CDR3 consists of 15 residues. The V and J ends lost 4 bases and 1 base respectively, with 11 bases between them. CDR3 in amino acids: CASSVDALTNEKLFF. Written as DNA, the CDR3 is TGCGCCAGCAGCGTGGACGCCTTAACTAATGAAAAACTGTTTTTT.

V gene TRBV28 combines with J gene TRBJ1-2, with D perhaps TRBD1 (5 bases). V lost 5 bases to trimming and J lost 5 bases, with 12 bases between them. Germline V gene lookup returns CDR1 MDHEN and CDR2 SYDVKM. The CDR3 runs to 13 residues. CDR3 in DNA: TGTGCCAGCAGTGTCCCCGGGGGGTATGGCTACACCTTC. Residues: CASSVPGGYGYTF.

V gene TRBV28 combines with J gene TRBJ2-7; 8 bases are a match to TRBD2. Germline V gene lookup returns CDR1 MDHEN and CDR2 SYDVKM. The length of the CDR3 is 17 residues. V lost 1 base and J lost 3; bases outside the gene matches: 11. The CDR3, as DNA: TGTGCCAGCAGTTTATCGGGCCGCGGGGGGTTGAACTACGAGCAGTACTTC. Its protein product is CASSLSGRGGLNYEQYF.

This clone was recorded once. Other DNA sequences in the same sample also yield this CDR3. V is TRBV7-2 and J is TRBJ1-2; D unresolved. Trimming pared 1 base from V and 5 bases from J, leaving 8 bases between. Germline CDR1 reads SGHTA; CDR2 reads FQGNSA. This CDR3 comprises 13 residues. CDR3 bases: TGTGCCAGCAGCTTAGACAGAGCTTATGGCTACACCTTC. Translated: CASSLDRAYGYTF.

This clone was observed once. V is TRBV30 and J is TRBJ2-1; 7 positions agree with TRBD1. V dropped 7 bases and J dropped 8; count of bases not matched to a gene: 11. The CDR3 runs 13 residues. Germline assignment: CDR1 GTSNPN and CDR2 SVGIG (reference sequence). CDR3 DNA: TGTGCCTCTATGGACAGGAATGGCGATGAGCAGTTCTTC. Its translation is CASMDRNGDEQFF.